This T cell receptor beta chain was captured in a study of shared T cell receptors in the human thymus (dated by TCRdb to the early 2020s). For the wider study: The study examined how self-reactive, shared T-cell receptor alpha chains are generated in the human thymus.

The library was built by means of the immunoSEQ multiplex PCR assay. TCRdb stores this immuneACCESS table with in-frame sequences only. Part of the clones is absent; in the studies checked, under half of the shortfall reflects unresolved V genes, and no reason is known for the rest. Across this sample there are over 65,000 clones, with about 96% seen only once. The top ten clonotypes cover about 0.033% of the sample. Turning to this clone: Its antigen target is currently unknown. The input lacks base qualities; no much larger clone sits a single base away.

The V end loses 2 bases and the J end loses 6 bases, and a stretch of 11 bases separates them. CDR1 SEHNR and CDR2 FQNEAQ are derived from the germline V gene (reference sequence). Including cysteine and phenylalanine, the CDR3 has 14 amino acids. Only the CDR3 DNA is retained, 42 bases long and in frame from the first base. The chain uses TRBV7-9 and TRBJ2-1; no D gene call is confident. The source material was thymocytes. This sequence was found in a human donor. The CDR3: CASSLLERINEQFF. The sequenced DNA: TGTGCCAGCAGCTTACTAGAAAGGATCAATGAGCAGTTCTTC.